A selection of T cell receptor beta chains follows, all from one sample in a study of prognosis after radiotherapy for stage I lung cancer. TCRdb fed the multiplex PCR reads into MiXCR, producing one record per CDR3 protein. The sample lists roughly 38,000 distinct CDR3 sequences; roughly a quarter were seen once. Sequenced here: PBMCs, sampled before or after stereotactic body radiation therapy (not recorded which). These receptors were obtained from a donor at least 50 years old with non-small cell lung cancer. The conserved cysteine and the conserved F or W are not part of the CDR3 here.

V	J	CDR3
TRBV19	TRBJ1-5	ASSIVGGARQPQH
TRBV5-1	TRBJ2-1	ASSDLRGDNEQF
TRBV4-1	TRBJ2-7	ASSQVRDYEQY
TRBV27	TRBJ2-5	ASSPLRGGNQETQY
TRBV6-1	TRBJ2-3	ASSEATAQY
TRBV6-5	TRBJ2-3	ASSDSSGGGAPHQY
TRBV14	TRBJ1-1	ASSPNYRVEAF
TRBV7-2	TRBJ2-1	ASSNTRRGGSGGYNEQF
TRBV27	TRBJ2-3	ASRGLAGATDTQY
TRBV7-9	TRBJ1-2	ASSPWGESYGYT
TRBV9	TRBJ1-2	ASSEHRGGGGYT
TRBV6-1	TRBJ1-2	ASRERTRYGYT
TRBV6-9	TRBJ1-2	ASSSSGSSNYGYT
TRBV7-8	TRBJ2-7	ASSFLRGPDAYEQY
TRBV3-1	TRBJ1-1	ASSPQRFRDTEAF
TRBV6-4	TRBJ1-3	ASPLGDSGNTIY
TRBV27	TRBJ2-7	ASSFEAHARSEQY
TRBV19	TRBJ2-2	ASSQPTGGYRTNTGELF
TRBV2	TRBJ1-1	ASRGQSVETEAF
TRBV20-1	TRBJ2-5	SASAGLAQETQY
TRBV6-1	TRBJ2-7	ASSEQSSYEQY